This is a list of T cell receptor beta chains from one sample in a study of shared clonotypes between healthy human individuals. TCRdb keeps only in-frame clones here, not all; method: immunoSEQ multiplex PCR. The data contain about 2.3 million clones, roughly 90% of them singletons. The sequenced sample was naive CD4+ T cells from PBMCs. These TCRs come from a young man in good health. Some clones in this sample may be carry-over from other donors' samples. Both conserved end residues are part of each CDR3. A D gene is named only where the DNA matches it firmly.

v_call	cdr3_length	j_call	d_call	cdr3_aa	cdr3_nt
TRBV5-1	15	TRBJ2-7	NA	CASSLGDLLTYEQYF	TGCGCCAGCAGCCTCGGAGACCTCCTTACCTACGAGCAGTACTTC
TRBV6-6	15	TRBJ2-7	TRBD1	CASSIGTVGRYEQYF	TGTGCCAGCAGTATTGGGACAGTCGGGCGATACGAGCAGTACTTC
TRBV7-9	15	TRBJ2-5	NA	CASSSTYTPQETQYF	TGTGCCAGCAGCTCTACTTACACCCCCCAAGAGACCCAGTACTTC
TRBV9	15	TRBJ2-3	NA	CASSVDEGITDTQYF	TGTGCCAGCAGCGTAGACGAGGGGATCACAGATACGCAGTATTTT
TRBV6-5	14	TRBJ2-5	NA	CASSYSRVQETQYF	TGTGCCAGCAGTTACTCGAGGGTGCAAGAGACCCAGTACTTC
TRBV9	13	TRBJ1-3	NA	CATPGLFENTIYF	TGTGCCACACCAGGGCTGTTTGAAAACACCATATATTTT
TRBV7-9	13	TRBJ1-1	NA	CASSPTVNTEAFF	TGTGCCAGCAGCCCGACAGTGAACACTGAAGCTTTCTTT
TRBV14	11	TRBJ2-3	NA	CASSQDRGQYF	TGTGCCAGCAGCCAAGATCGAGGGCAGTATTTT
TRBV28	10	TRBJ2-1	NA	CATRYNEQFF	TGTGCCACCAGGTACAATGAGCAGTTCTTC
TRBV15	14	TRBJ1-2	NA	CATSRDLVGNGYTF	TGTGCCACCAGCAGAGATTTGGTTGGGAACGGCTACACCTTC
TRBV5-1	18	TRBJ2-5	NA	CASSLSLRRRTQGETQYF	TGCGCCAGCAGCTTGAGTCTTAGAAGACGGACCCAAGGCGAGACCCAGTACTTC